Sequencing of this T cell receptor (beta chain) was carried out in a study of OX40 agonist ivuxolimab in advanced cancers. Sequencing was performed with immunoSEQ multiplex PCR; in TCRdb, only in-frame clones are kept and a portion is missing. The profile shows some 19,000 clones, about four fifths of them singletons. With respect to this clone: The antigen is unknown.

Autoimmune disease history or systemic immunosuppression meant exclusion. The length of the CDR3 is 14 residues. Germline V gene data show CDR1 as MDHEN and CDR2 as SYDVKM. Trimming removed 2 bases at V and 2 bases at J, with 9 bases between. Study-wide results and caveats: With doses of 0.1 to 3.0 mg/kg, CD4+ and CD8+ blood T cells had undergone clonal expansion by week 6.

The sequencing here drew on CD4+ or CD8+ T cells sorted from blood, taken in a trial of the OX40 agonist ivuxolimab. The sequence was collected from an adult with an advanced solid tumor such as melanoma, head and neck, liver or kidney cancer. The rearrangement uses TRBV28 and TRBJ1-2; no definite D call. The CDR3 nucleotides are TGTGCCAGCAGTTTAAGGGTAGGGAACTATGGCTACACCTTC. Its translation is CASSLRVGNYGYTF.